This TCR beta chain was documented in a study of cytomegalovirus exposure and HLA in healthy donors. Study summary: Inside one of the first data releases sat some 93 million unique TCRs taken from HLA-typed donors. Study-level findings and limits: In vitro work confirmed that a few CMV-associated chains recognize CMV antigens.

Trimming cost V 5 bases and J 2 bases; bases outside gene matches: 9. There are 15 residues in the CDR3. CDR1 is MDHEN and CDR2 is SYDVKM in the germline V gene. This PCR relied on a set of 60 Vbeta primers and 13 Jbeta primers. Libraries were prepared by immunoSEQ multiplex PCR; TCRdb keeps only in-frame clonotypes and omits some of them. The data contain over 100,000 clones, 60% to 80% of them singletons. Comments on this clone: Its antigen remains unidentified.

Likely unrecorded immune exposures existed in these nominally healthy donors. Sequencing input: PBMCs. V gene TRBV28 combines with J gene TRBJ2-7; 7 positions agree with TRBD1. This clonotype originated in a male donor in good health and CMV-seronegative. CDR3 DNA sequence: TGTGCCAGCAGTCCTTATGCCGGGACAGCCTACGAGCAGTACTTC. Residues: CASSPYAGTAYEQYF.